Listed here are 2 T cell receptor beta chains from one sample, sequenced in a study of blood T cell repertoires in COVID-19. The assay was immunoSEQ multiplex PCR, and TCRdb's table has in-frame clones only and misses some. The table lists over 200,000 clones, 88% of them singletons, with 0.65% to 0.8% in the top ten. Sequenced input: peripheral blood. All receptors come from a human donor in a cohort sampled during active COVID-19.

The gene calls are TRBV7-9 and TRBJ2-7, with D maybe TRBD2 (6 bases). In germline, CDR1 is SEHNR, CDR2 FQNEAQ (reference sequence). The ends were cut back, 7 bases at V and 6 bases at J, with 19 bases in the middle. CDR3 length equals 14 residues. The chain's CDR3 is CASIFTGGKGEQYF. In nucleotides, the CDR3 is TGTGCCAGCATTTTTACGGGCGGGAAGGGCGAGCAGTACTTC.

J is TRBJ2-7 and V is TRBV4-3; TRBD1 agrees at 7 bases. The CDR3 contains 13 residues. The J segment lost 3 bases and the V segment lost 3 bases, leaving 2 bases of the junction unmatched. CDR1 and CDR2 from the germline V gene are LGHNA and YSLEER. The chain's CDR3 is CASSQDRYYEQYF. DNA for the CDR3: TGCGCCAGCAGCCAGGACAGGTACTACGAGCAGTACTTC.